This T cell receptor (beta chain) was sequenced during a study of cytomegalovirus exposure and HLA in healthy donors. Regarding the study as a whole: About 87% or about 30% of the time was how often most TCR beta V segments were productive, according to an earlier analysis.

This clone was recorded a few times. What it binds is unknown. The sample has other DNA sequences that encode this CDR3 too. The PCR made use of 60 Vbeta and 13 Jbeta primers. Method: immunoSEQ multiplex PCR; TCRdb's copy keeps in-frame clones and lacks some. The repertoire consists of about 89,000 clones, with around 85% occurring once and the leading ten covering over 7%. V lost 3 bases, J lost 4 bases, and 5 bases lay in between. The length of the CDR3 is 12 residues. CDR1 KGHSH and CDR2 LQKENI come from the germline V gene. The chain has TRBV18 and TRBJ2-3; D is undetermined. The source of this sequence is a man aged 35 to 55 in good health and CMV-seropositive. Material for sequencing was PBMCs. CDR3 sequence reads: CASSPSADTQYF. DNA of the CDR3: TGTGCCAGCTCACCGAGCGCAGATACGCAGTATTTT. The full variable domain, its missing parts supplied by reference TRBV18 and TRBJ2-3, is NAGVMQNPRHLVRRRGQEARLRCSPMKGHSHVYWYRQLPEEGLKFMVYLQKENIIDESGMPKERFSAEFPKEGPSILRIQQVVRGDSAAYFCASSPSADTQYFGPGTRLTVL.